This T cell receptor beta chain is drawn from a study of T cell responses to AZD1222 COVID-19 vaccine. Regarding the study as a whole: CD4 TCRs associated with vaccination spanned spike, dominating at 160-218 and 743-854.

To note about this clone: Its specificity is not known.

Clones were sequenced by immunoSEQ multiplex PCR, and TCRdb holds only the in-frame ones, with some missing. The sample lists 200,000 or so clones, 85% to 95% occurring once. The V gene lost 0 bases and the J gene lost 8 bases, with 9 bases spanning the gap. CDR3 size: 12 residues. Germline-derived CDR1 and CDR2 are SGHTS and YDEGEE. The sequence was obtained from an adult in good health. The V call is TRBV5-8, the J call TRBJ2-7, with D hard to call. Sequencing was performed on peripheral blood, taken on day 0 of MenACWY control vaccination. As DNA, the CDR3 is TGTGCCAGCAGCTTGGTTTTTAGTCAGCAGTACTTC. This translates into CASSLVFSQQYF.